This entry lists 9 T cell receptor beta chains sequenced from one sample in a study of Tregs in tolerant kidney transplant recipients. The protocol was immunoSEQ multiplex PCR, while the TCRdb copy is restricted to in-frame clones and leaves out a portion. The sample records about 69,000 clones, roughly 89% being singletons. The sequences come from CD4+ T cells from blood, collected before the transplant. These receptors came from a human donor who received a combined kidney and bone marrow transplant.

This rearrangement joins TRBV28 to TRBJ1-4, with D tentatively TRBD1 (6 bases). CDR1 is MDHEN and CDR2 is SYDVKM in the germline V gene. The CDR3 has 16 amino acids. V was shortened by 6 bases and J by 6 bases, with 20 bases between the two germline ends. The CDR3 loop reads CASSTTGGGWDEKLFF. The DNA of the CDR3 is TGTGCCAGCAGCACCACTGGGGGGGGCTGGGATGAAAAACTGTTTTTT.

The chain has TRBV28 and TRBJ1-1; 11 bases line up with TRBD1. The CDR3 runs to 16 residues. The ends lost 6 bases at V and 4 bases at J; junction bases unmatched: 10. Germline values: CDR1 MDHEN, CDR2 SYDVKM. CDR3 sequence (DNA): TGTGCCAGCAGGTCCCGAGGACAGGGGGCTAGCACTGAAGCTTTCTTT. The encoded protein is CASRSRGQGASTEAFF.

This rearrangement joins TRBV6-5 to TRBJ2-2, with 10 bases that match TRBD2. Germline V gene sequence: CDR1 MNHEY, CDR2 SVGAGI. Trimming took 2 bases from V and 4 from J; bases not matched to a gene: 4. The CDR3 consists of 16 residues. CDR3 coding DNA: TGTGCCAGCAGTTACATAGCTAGCGGGAGCACCGGGGAGCTGTTTTTT. It specifies CASSYIASGSTGELFF.

The chain joins TRBV11-3 to TRBJ1-2; 9 nucleotides agree with TRBD1. V was clipped by 5 bases and J by 1 base; unmatched bases: 20. Germline CDR1 and CDR2: SGHNT and YENEEA. This CDR3 contains 20 residues. The CDR3 loop is CASSGRRVRDRESNNYGYTF. The CDR3 bases are TGTGCCAGCAGCGGACGGCGGGTGAGGGACAGGGAATCGAATAACTATGGCTACACCTTC.

The rearrangement uses TRBV28 and TRBJ2-3; D not resolved. Trimming took off 7 bases at V and 1 base at J, with 9 bases between the two ends. The germline V gene encodes CDR1 MDHEN and CDR2 SYDVKM. The CDR3 runs to 13 residues. Here the CDR3 reads CASNRSGTDTQYF. The CDR3, as DNA: TGTGCCAGCAATCGTTCAGGCACAGATACGCAGTATTTT.

CDR3 sequence: CASGLVLAGAWTDTQYF. In DNA form, the CDR3 reads TGTGCTAGTGGTTTGGTACTGGCGGGGGCATGGACAGATACGCAGTATTTT. The V gene is TRBV12-5, the J gene TRBJ2-3; D is possibly TRBD2 (7 bases). Germline V gene data show CDR1 as LGHNT and CDR2 as FRNRAP. The length of the CDR3 is 17 residues. Deletions cut 0 bases from V and 3 bases from J, with 16 bases between.

As for this clone: This specimen includes other DNA sequences encoding the same CDR3. The V call is TRBV2, the J call TRBJ2-1, with D unresolved. CDR1 and CDR2 from the germline V gene are SNHLY and FYNNEI. Trimming shortened V by 6 bases and J by 4 bases, and 4 bases separated the two germline ends. CDR3 length: 11 residues. The CDR3 here is CASRLYNEQFF. The DNA for the CDR3 is TGTGCCAGCAGACTGTACAATGAGCAGTTCTTC.

The chain is built from TRBV28 and TRBJ2-7; D possibly corresponds to TRBD1 (5 bases). V lost 9 bases to trimming and J lost 0 bases, with 6 bases between them. The CDR3 extends over 11 amino acids. In germline, CDR1 is MDHEN, CDR2 SYDVKM. The CDR3 loop reads CASQGSYEQYF. The CDR3 DNA reads as TGTGCCAGTCAGGGCTCCTACGAGCAGTACTTC.

This clone was found a few times. The genes are TRBV2 and TRBJ2-7; unclear D gene. From germline, CDR1 is SNHLY and CDR2 FYNNEI. V was cut by 3 bases and J by 6 bases, with 6 bases left in between. This CDR3 has 11 residues. CDR3 DNA sequence: TGTGCCAGCAGTGATCAGGTCGAGCAGTACTTC. It translates to CASSDQVEQYF. The full variable domain, completed using reference TRBV2 and TRBJ2-7, is EPEVTQTPSHQVTQMGQEVILRCVPISNHLYFYWYRQILGQKVEFLVSFYNNEISEKSEIFDDQFSVERPDGSNFTLKIRSTKLEDSAMYFCASSDQVEQYFGPGTRLTVT.